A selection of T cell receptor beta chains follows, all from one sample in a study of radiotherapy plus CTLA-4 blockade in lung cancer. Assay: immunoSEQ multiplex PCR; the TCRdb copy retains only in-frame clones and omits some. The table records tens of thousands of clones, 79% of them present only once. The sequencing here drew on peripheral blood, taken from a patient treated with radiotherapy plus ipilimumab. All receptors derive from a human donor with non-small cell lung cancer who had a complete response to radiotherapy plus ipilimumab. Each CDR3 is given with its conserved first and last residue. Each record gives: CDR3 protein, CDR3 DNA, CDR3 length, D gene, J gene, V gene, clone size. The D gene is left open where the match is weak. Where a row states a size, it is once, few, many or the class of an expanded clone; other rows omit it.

CASSLTQANQETQYF	TGCGCCAGCAGCTTAACCCAGGCTAACCAAGAGACCCAGTACTTC	15	NA	TRBJ2-5	TRBV5-1	few
CASSVGTGTGSTEAFF	TGTGCCAGCAGCGTGGGGACCGGGACAGGGTCCACTGAAGCTTTCTTT	16	TRBD1	TRBJ1-1	TRBV9	once
CASSAHGGSEETQYF	TGTGCCAGCAGCGCACACGGGGGGTCCGAAGAGACCCAGTACTTC	15	TRBD2	TRBJ2-5	TRBV9	NA
CASSQGQFSSYEQYF	TGCGCCAGCAGCCAAGGACAGTTTAGCTCCTACGAGCAGTACTTC	15	NA	TRBJ2-7	TRBV4-1	few
CAISEVQGRVYGYTF	TGTGCCATCAGTGAGGTGCAAGGAAGGGTCTATGGCTACACCTTC	15	NA	TRBJ1-2	TRBV10-3	NA
CASSVEVASDTQYF	TGTGCCAGCAGCGTAGAGGTCGCTTCAGATACGCAGTATTTT	14	NA	TRBJ2-3	TRBV9	few
CASREGTGYSQPQHF	TGTGCCAGCAGGGAGGGGACAGGGTATTCCCAGCCCCAGCATTTT	15	TRBD1	TRBJ1-5	TRBV19	few
CASSVVNGVRGNTEAFF	TGTGCCAGCAGCGTAGTAAATGGGGTGAGGGGGAACACTGAAGCTTTCTTT	17	NA	TRBJ1-1	TRBV9	few
CASSPPLGQDQYF	TGTGCCAGCAGCCCTCCTCTAGGTCAGGACCAGTACTTC	13	NA	TRBJ2-5	TRBV5-4	NA
CASSGEGRQPQHF	TGTGCCAGCTCGGGTGAGGGACGTCAGCCCCAGCATTTT	13	NA	TRBJ1-5	TRBV7-9	NA
CASSEVTGGEKLFF	TGTGCCAGCAGTGAAGTGACAGGAGGGGAAAAACTGTTTTTT	14	NA	TRBJ1-4	TRBV6-1	NA
CASSWSDGELFF	TGTGCCAGCAGCTGGAGCGACGGGGAGCTGTTTTTT	12	NA	TRBJ2-2	TRBV11-2	NA
CATSTHLTDTQYF	TGTGCCACGTCGACCCACCTCACAGATACGCAGTATTTT	13	NA	TRBJ2-3	TRBV6-1	NA
CSAGTAGRSGNTIYF	TGCAGCGCCGGGACGGCAGGGAGATCTGGAAACACCATATATTTT	15	NA	TRBJ1-3	TRBV29-1	NA
CASSLTWTSGPTDTQYF	TGTGCCAGCAGCCTTACTTGGACTAGCGGGCCCACAGATACGCAGTATTTT	17	TRBD2	TRBJ2-3	TRBV7-2	NA
CASSVEPIGGTQYF	TGTGCCAGCAGCGTAGAGCCCATTGGGGGGACCCAGTACTTC	14	NA	TRBJ2-5	TRBV9	NA
CASSHPGQGVSTDTQYF	TGCGCCAGCAGCCACCCGGGACAGGGCGTTAGCACAGATACGCAGTATTTT	17	TRBD1	TRBJ2-3	TRBV4-1	NA
CASSNPGLFGYTF	TGTGCCAGCAGTAATCCAGGCCTTTTTGGCTACACCTTC	13	NA	TRBJ1-2	TRBV6-5	once
CASSQDRARGGPDTQYF	TGCGCCAGCAGCCAAGATCGGGCGCGGGGGGGCCCAGATACGCAGTATTTT	17	TRBD2	TRBJ2-3	TRBV4-1	few
CASSLGRGGNEQFF	TGTGCCAGCAGCCTCGGCCGGGGGGGCAATGAGCAGTTCTTC	14	TRBD2	TRBJ2-1	TRBV2	NA
CASSLTRGDNSPLHF	TGTGCCAGCAGCTTAACCAGGGGAGATAATTCACCCCTCCACTTT	15	NA	TRBJ1-6	TRBV7-9	NA
CASSHWDRVDTGELFF	TGTGCCAGCAGCCACTGGGACAGGGTGGACACCGGGGAGCTGTTTTTT	16	TRBD1	TRBJ2-2	TRBV5-4	NA
CASSLQGPNTEAFF	TGCGCCAGCAGCCTGCAGGGACCGAACACTGAAGCTTTCTTT	14	NA	TRBJ1-1	TRBV5-1	NA
CANSSPRGVEFF	TGTGCCAACAGCTCACCCCGGGGGGTGGAGTTCTTC	12	TRBD2	TRBJ2-1	TRBV5-6	NA
CSAFRETQYF	TGCAGTGCCTTCCGGGAGACCCAGTACTTC	10	NA	TRBJ2-5	TRBV20-1	once
CASSPAGVRQNTEAFF	TGTGCCAGCTCACCAGCTGGGGTCAGGCAGAACACTGAAGCTTTCTTT	16	NA	TRBJ1-1	TRBV18	NA
CASSKTFAGGSSTDTQYF	TGTGCCAGTAGTAAAACTTTCGCGGGGGGGTCTAGCACAGATACGCAGTATTTT	18	TRBD2	TRBJ2-3	TRBV19	NA
CASSLAGSGETQYF	TGTGCTAGCAGCTTAGCGGGATCGGGGGAGACCCAGTACTTC	14	TRBD2	TRBJ2-5	TRBV7-7	NA
CASSWDTYNEQFF	TGTGCCAGCAGCTGGGACACCTACAATGAGCAGTTCTTC	13	NA	TRBJ2-1	TRBV7-9	NA
CASSPGQGRNQPQHF	TGTGCCAGCTCACCAGGGCAGGGAAGGAATCAGCCCCAGCATTTT	15	NA	TRBJ1-5	TRBV18	NA
CASSFREGYTEAFF	TGTGCCAGCAGCTTTAGGGAGGGGTACACTGAAGCTTTCTTT	14	NA	TRBJ1-1	TRBV7-9	NA
CASSLNGLDEQFF	TGTGCCAGCAGCTTAAATGGTTTGGATGAGCAGTTCTTC	13	NA	TRBJ2-1	TRBV7-9	NA
CASSEFNEKLFF	TGTGCCAGCAGTGAATTTAATGAAAAACTGTTTTTT	12	NA	TRBJ1-4	TRBV25-1	NA
CASSLGQGVVGNTIYF	TGTGCCAGCAGCTTGGGACAGGGGGTAGTTGGAAACACCATATATTTT	16	TRBD1	TRBJ1-3	TRBV5-6	few
CASTIQGGTNSPLHF	TGTGCCAGCACCATTCAGGGGGGTACTAATTCACCCCTCCACTTT	15	TRBD1	TRBJ1-6	TRBV7-9	NA
CASSLDRSGRARETQYF	TGTGCCAGCAGCTTAGATCGAAGCGGGAGGGCGAGAGAGACCCAGTACTTC	17	TRBD2	TRBJ2-5	TRBV11-2	NA
CASSPQTNYYYGYTF	TGTGCCAGTAGTCCTCAGACAAATTACTACTATGGCTACACCTTC	15	NA	TRBJ1-2	TRBV19	NA
CASSERKTSYNEQFF	TGCGCCAGCAGTGAGCGAAAGACTTCATACAATGAGCAGTTCTTC	15	NA	TRBJ2-1	TRBV10-2	NA
CASSNWDRVNTEAFF	TGTGCCAGCAGTAACTGGGACAGGGTGAACACTGAAGCTTTCTTT	15	TRBD1	TRBJ1-1	TRBV27	NA
CASSDSGNNPDTQYF	TGTGCCAGCAGCGATAGCGGGAACAATCCAGATACGCAGTATTTT	15	TRBD2	TRBJ2-3	TRBV27	once
CASSLVDYEQYF	TGTGCCAGCAGCTTAGTAGACTACGAGCAGTACTTC	12	NA	TRBJ2-7	TRBV7-2	NA
CASRGQGGYEQYF	TGTGCCAGCCGGGGTCAGGGGGGTTACGAGCAGTACTTC	13	NA	TRBJ2-7	TRBV19	NA